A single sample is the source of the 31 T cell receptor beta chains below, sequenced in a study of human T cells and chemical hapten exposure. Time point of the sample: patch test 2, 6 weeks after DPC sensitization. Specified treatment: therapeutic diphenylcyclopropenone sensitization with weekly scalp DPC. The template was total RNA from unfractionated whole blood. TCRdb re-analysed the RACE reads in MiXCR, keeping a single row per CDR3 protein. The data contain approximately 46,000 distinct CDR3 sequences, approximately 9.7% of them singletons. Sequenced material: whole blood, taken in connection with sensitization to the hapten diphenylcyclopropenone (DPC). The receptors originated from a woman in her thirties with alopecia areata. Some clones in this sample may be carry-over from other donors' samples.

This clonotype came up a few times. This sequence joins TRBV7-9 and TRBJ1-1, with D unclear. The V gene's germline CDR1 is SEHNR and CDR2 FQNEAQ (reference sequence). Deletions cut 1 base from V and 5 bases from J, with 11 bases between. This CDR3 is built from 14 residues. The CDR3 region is CASSLVGLETEAFF. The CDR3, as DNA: TGTGCCAGCAGCTTAGTCGGGTTGGAGACTGAAGCTTTCTTT.

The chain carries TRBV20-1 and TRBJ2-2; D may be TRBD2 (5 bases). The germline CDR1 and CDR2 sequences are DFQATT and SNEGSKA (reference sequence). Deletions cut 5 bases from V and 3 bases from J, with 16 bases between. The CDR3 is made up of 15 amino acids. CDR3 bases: TGCAGTGCTTCCCGGAGACTAAGGGACACCGGGGAGCTGTTTTTT. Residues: CSASRRLRDTGELFF.

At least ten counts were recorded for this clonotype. CDR3 DNA: TGCAGCGCCAGGACTAGCGGGGGGGACGAGCAGTTCTTC. It encodes CSARTSGGDEQFF. The chain combines TRBV29-1 with TRBJ2-1; 15 nucleotides align to TRBD2. Germline assignment: CDR1 SQVTM and CDR2 ANQGSEA. This CDR3 is 13 amino acids long. Losses at the gene ends were 7 bases for V and 10 bases for J; bases not matched to a gene: 5.

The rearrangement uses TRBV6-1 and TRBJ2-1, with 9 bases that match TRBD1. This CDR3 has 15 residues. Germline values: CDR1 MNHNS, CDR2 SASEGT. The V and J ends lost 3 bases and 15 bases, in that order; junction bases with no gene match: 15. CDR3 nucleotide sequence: TGTGCCAGCAGTGACGGGGACAGGGCCTTTCCTCGGGGGTTCTTC. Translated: CASSDGDRAFPRGFF.

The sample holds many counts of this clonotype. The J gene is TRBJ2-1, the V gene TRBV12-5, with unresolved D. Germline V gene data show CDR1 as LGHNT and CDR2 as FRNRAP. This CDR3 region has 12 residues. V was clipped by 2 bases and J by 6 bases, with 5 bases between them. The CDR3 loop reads CASGLLGNEQFF. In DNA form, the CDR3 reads TGTGCTAGTGGTTTGCTAGGCAATGAGCAGTTCTTC.

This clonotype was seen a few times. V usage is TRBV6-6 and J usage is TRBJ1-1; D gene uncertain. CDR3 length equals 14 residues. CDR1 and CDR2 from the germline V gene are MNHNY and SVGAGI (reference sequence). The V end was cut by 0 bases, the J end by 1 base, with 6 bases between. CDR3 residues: CASSYSVENTEAFF. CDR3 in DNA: TGTGCCAGCAGTTACTCAGTCGAGAACACTGAAGCTTTCTTT.

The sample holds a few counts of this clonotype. CDR3 in DNA: TGCAGTGCTAGAGCTCTGGACAGCCTAAATCAGCCCCAGCATTTT. Translation gives CSARALDSLNQPQHF. The V and J genes are TRBV20-1 and TRBJ1-5, with a possible D match to TRBD1 (6 bases). Germline V gene lookup returns CDR1 DFQATT and CDR2 SNEGSKA (reference sequence). V was trimmed by 1 base and J by 4 bases, leaving 14 bases between them. CDR3 length: 15 amino acids.

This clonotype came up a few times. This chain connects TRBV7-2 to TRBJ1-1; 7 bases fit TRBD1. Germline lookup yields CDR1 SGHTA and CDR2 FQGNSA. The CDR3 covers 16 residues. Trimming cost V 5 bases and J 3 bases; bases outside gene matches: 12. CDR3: CASSRNRGPPHTEAFF. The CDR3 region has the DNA TGTGCCAGCAGCAGAAACAGGGGTCCCCCCCACACTGAAGCTTTCTTT.

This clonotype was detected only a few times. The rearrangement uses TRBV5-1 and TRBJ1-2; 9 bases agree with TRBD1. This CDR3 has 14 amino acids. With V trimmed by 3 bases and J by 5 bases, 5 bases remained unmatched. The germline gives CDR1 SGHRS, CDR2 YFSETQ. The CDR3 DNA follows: TGCGCCAGCAGCTCAAGGACAGGGGAATATGGCTACACCTTC. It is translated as CASSSRTGEYGYTF.

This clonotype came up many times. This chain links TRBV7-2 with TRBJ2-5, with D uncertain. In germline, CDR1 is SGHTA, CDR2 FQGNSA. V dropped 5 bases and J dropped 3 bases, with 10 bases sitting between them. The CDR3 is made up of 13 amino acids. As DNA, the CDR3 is TGTGCCAGCAGCCCGCCCTTGGAAGAGACCCAGTACTTC. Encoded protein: CASSPPLEETQYF.

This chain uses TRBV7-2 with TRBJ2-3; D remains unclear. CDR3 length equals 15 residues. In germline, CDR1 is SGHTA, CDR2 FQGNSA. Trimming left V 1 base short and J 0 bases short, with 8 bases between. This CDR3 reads CASSLGPASTDTQYF. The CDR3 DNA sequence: TGTGCCAGCAGCTTAGGACCTGCTAGCACAGATACGCAGTATTTT.

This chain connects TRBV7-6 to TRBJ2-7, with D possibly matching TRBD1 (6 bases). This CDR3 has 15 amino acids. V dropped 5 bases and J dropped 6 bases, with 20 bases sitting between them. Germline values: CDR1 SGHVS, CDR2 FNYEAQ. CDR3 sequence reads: CASSAEGGKGCEQYF. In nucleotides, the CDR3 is TGTGCCAGCAGCGCGGAAGGGGGTAAAGGTTGCGAGCAGTACTTC.

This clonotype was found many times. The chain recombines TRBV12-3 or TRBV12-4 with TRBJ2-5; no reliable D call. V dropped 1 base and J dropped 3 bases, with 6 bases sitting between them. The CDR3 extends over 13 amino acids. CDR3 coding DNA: TGTGCCAGCAGTTTAGGACAAAAAGAGACCCAGTACTTC. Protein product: CASSLGQKETQYF.

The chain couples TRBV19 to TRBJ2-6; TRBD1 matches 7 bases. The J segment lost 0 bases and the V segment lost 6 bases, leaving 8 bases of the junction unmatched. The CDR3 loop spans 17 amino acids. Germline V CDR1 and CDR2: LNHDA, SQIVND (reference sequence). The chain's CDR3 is CASSPPGGASGANVLTF. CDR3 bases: TGTGCCAGTAGCCCTCCAGGGGGTGCCTCTGGGGCCAACGTCCTGACTTTC. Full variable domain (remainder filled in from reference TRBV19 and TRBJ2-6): DGGITQSPKYLFRKEGQNVTLSCEQNLNHDAMYWYRQDPGQGLRLIYYSQIVNDFQKGDIAEGYSVSREKKESFPLTVTSAQKNPTAFYLCASSPPGGASGANVLTFGAGSRLTVL.

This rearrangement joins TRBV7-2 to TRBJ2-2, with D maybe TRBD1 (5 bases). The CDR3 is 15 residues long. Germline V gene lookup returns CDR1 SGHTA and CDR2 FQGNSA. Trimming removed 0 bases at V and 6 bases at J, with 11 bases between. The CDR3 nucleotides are TGTGCCAGCAGCTTAGCGCCGACAGTATCCGGGGAGCTGTTTTTT. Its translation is CASSLAPTVSGELFF.

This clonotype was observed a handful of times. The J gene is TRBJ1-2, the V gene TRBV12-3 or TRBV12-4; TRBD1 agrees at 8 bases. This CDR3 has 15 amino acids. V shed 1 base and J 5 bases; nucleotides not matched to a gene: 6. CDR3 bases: TGTGCCAGCAGTTTAGTGCAGGGGGCGAGGTATGGCTACACCTTC. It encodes CASSLVQGARYGYTF.

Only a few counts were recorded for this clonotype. The CDR3 is CASSSAGGSYEQYF. The CDR3 DNA is TGTGCCAGCAGTTCTGCAGGGGGCTCCTACGAGCAGTACTTC. The rearrangement uses TRBV28 and TRBJ2-7; 7 nucleotides agree with TRBD1. The CDR3 has 14 amino acids. CDR1 is MDHEN, CDR2 SYDVKM, per germline. V lost 4 bases and J lost 0; bases outside the gene matches: 3.

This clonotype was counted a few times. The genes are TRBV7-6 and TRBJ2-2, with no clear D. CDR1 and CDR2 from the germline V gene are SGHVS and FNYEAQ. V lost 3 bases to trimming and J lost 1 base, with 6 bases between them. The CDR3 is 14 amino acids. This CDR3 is CASSFNRNTGELFF. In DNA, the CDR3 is TGTGCCAGCAGCTTTAACAGGAACACCGGGGAGCTGTTTTTT.

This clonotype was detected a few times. The CDR3: CASSTGVAEAFF. The CDR3 DNA sequence: TGTGCCAGTAGTACAGGGGTTGCTGAAGCTTTCTTT. This chain joins TRBV19 and TRBJ1-1; TRBD1 might be the D (6 bases). From germline, CDR1 is LNHDA and CDR2 SQIVND (reference sequence). The V gene lost 4 bases and the J gene lost 6 bases, with 9 bases spanning the gap. This CDR3 is built from 12 residues.

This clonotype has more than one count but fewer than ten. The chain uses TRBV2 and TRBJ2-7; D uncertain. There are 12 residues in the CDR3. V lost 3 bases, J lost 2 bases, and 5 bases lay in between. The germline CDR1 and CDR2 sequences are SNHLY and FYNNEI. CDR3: CASSDGPYEQYF. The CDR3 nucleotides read TGTGCCAGCAGTGATGGGCCCTACGAGCAGTACTTC.

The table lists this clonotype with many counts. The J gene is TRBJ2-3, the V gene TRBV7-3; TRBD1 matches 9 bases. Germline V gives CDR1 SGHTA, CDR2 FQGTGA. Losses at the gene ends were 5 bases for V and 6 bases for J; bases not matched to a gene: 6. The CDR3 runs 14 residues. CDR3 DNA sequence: TGTGCCAGCAGCGTCCGGGACAGGGCCGATACGCAGTATTTT. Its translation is CASSVRDRADTQYF.

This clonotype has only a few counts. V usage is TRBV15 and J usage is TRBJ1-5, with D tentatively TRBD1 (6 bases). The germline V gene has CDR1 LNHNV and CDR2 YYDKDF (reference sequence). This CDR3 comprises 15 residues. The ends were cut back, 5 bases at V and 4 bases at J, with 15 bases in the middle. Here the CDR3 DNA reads TGTGCCACCAGCGGACAGACAGGAATAAATCAGCCCCAGCATTTT. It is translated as CATSGQTGINQPQHF.

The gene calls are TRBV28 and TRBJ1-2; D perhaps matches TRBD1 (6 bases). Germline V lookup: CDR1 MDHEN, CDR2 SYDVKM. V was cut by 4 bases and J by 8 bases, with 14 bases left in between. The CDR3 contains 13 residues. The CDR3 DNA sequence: TGTGCCAGCAGTTCCCCAGGGGCGTACGGCTACACCTTC. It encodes CASSSPGAYGYTF.

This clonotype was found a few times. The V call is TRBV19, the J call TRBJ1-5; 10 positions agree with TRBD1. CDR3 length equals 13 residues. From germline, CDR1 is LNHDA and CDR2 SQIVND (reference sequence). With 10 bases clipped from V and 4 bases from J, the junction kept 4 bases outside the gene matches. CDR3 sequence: CATQDRGNQPQHF. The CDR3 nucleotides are TGTGCCACCCAGGACAGGGGGAATCAGCCCCAGCATTTT.

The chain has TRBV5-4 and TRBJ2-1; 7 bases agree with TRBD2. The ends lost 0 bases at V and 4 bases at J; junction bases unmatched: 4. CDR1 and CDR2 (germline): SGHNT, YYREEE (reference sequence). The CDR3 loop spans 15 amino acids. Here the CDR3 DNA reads TGTGCCAGCAGCTTGGGGAGCGGGGCATACAATGAGCAGTTCTTC. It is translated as CASSLGSGAYNEQFF.

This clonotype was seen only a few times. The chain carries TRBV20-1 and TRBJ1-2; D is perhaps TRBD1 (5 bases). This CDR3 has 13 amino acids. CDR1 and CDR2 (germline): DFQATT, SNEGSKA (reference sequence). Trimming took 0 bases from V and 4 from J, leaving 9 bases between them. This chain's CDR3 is CSAREDDSYGYTF. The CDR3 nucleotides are TGCAGTGCTAGAGAGGATGACAGCTATGGCTACACCTTC.

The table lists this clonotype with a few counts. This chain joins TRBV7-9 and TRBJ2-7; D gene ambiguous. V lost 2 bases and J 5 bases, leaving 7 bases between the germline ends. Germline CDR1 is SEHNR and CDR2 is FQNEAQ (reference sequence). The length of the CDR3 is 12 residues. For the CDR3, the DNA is TGTGCCAGCAGCTTATCCCCCCACGAGCAGTACTTC. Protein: CASSLSPHEQYF.

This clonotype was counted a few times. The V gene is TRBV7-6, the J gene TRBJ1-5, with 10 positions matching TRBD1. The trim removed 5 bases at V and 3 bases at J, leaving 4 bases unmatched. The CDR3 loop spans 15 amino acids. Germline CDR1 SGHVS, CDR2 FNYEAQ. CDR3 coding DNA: TGTGCCAGCAGCACCGGGACAGGGGTCAATCAGCCCCAGCATTTT. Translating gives CASSTGTGVNQPQHF.

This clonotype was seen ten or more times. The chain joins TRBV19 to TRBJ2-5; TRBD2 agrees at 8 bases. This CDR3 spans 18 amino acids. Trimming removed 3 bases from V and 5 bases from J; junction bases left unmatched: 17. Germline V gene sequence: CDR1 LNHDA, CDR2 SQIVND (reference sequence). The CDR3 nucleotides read TGTGCCAGTAGTATCCTTGCTGGCGGGGGGCCCGCCAGGGAGACCCAGTACTTC. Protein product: CASSILAGGGPARETQYF.

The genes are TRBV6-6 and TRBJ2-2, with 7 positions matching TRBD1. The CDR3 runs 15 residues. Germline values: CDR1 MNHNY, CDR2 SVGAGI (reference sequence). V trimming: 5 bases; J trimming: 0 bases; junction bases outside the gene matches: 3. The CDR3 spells CASSRDSANTGELFF. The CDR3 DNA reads TGTGCCAGCAGTAGGGACAGCGCGAACACCGGGGAGCTGTTTTTT.

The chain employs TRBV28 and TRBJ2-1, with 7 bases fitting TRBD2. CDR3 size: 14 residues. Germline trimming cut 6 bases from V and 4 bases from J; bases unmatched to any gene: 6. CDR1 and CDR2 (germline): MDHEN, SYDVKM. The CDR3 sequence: CASRERGPYNEQFF. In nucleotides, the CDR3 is TGTGCCAGCAGGGAGCGGGGCCCTTACAATGAGCAGTTCTTC.